This T cell receptor (beta chain) was sequenced in a study of T cell clonality in common variable immunodeficiency. This clone was found many times. Its antigen remains unidentified. The sequenced fragment ends 3 residues before the CDR3 boundary, so the rest is inferred from the germline J gene. The CDR3 has 14 residues. Trimming shortened V by 4 bases and J by 0 bases, and 9 bases separated the two germline ends. Looked up from germline, CDR1 is SGHRS and CDR2 is YFSETQ. Study-wide results and limits: Repertoire-complication correlations in CVID were limited by patient heterogeneity. In common variable immunodeficiency, TCR beta chains reportedly carried fewer deletions and N-nucleotide insertions.

TCRdb's copy holds only in-frame clones and misses some; the assay was immunoSEQ multiplex PCR. The sample presents about 26,000 clones, none singletons. The TCR was taken from a human donor with common variable immunodeficiency. The V and J genes are TRBV5-1 and TRBJ2-3; tentative D call: TRBD1 (5 bases). The material sequenced was peripheral blood mononuclear cells. The CDR3 bases that were read are TGCGCCAGCAGCGGGGCAACTAGCACAGATACG. This encodes CASSGATSTDT. The entire CDR3 protein reads CASSGATSTDTQYF.